The next 5 T cell receptor beta chains were all read from a single sample in a study of cytomegalovirus exposure and HLA in healthy donors. The PCR had 60 Vbeta and 13 Jbeta primers. Measured with immunoSEQ multiplex PCR; TCRdb has only the in-frame clones, and not every one. The sample has about 31,000 clones; approximately 90% are singletons. The sample was PBMCs. Every receptor here comes from a boy between 5 and 17 years old in good health and CMV-seronegative.

Of note for this clone: This same CDR3 is encoded by further DNA sequences in the sample. This chain joins TRBV7-9 and TRBJ1-2, with D perhaps TRBD1 (5 bases). The length of the CDR3 is 13 residues. Trimming took off 2 bases at V and 2 bases at J, with 6 bases between the two ends. CDR1 SEHNR and CDR2 FQNEAQ come from the germline V gene (reference sequence). This chain's CDR3 is CASSLQGNYGYTF. Written as DNA, the CDR3 is TGTGCCAGCAGCTTACAGGGCAACTATGGCTACACCTTC. Looking up the rest from reference TRBV7-9 and TRBJ1-2 gives the full variable domain: DTGVSQNPRHKITKRGQNVTFRCDPISEHNRLYWYRQTLGQGPEFLTYFQNEAQLEKSRLLSDRFSAERPKGSFSTLEIQRTEQGDSAMYLCASSLQGNYGYTFGSGTRLTVV.

Written as DNA, the CDR3 is TGCGCCAGCAGGGGACTAGCGGGGATACGAGAGACCCAGTACTTC. Its translation is CASRGLAGIRETQYF. V usage is TRBV10-1 and J usage is TRBJ2-5; 13 positions match TRBD2. The J segment lost 4 bases and the V segment lost 6 bases, leaving 5 bases of the junction unmatched. This CDR3 is built from 15 residues. The V gene's germline CDR1 is WNHNN and CDR2 SYGVQD (reference sequence).

V usage is TRBV27 and J usage is TRBJ2-7; 11 positions match TRBD2. Germline lookup yields CDR1 MNHEY and CDR2 SMNVEV (reference sequence). V was clipped by 2 bases and J by 5 bases; unmatched bases: 8. CDR3 size: 16 residues. The CDR3: CASSLGPGLAANEQYF. The CDR3 coding sequence is TGTGCCAGCAGTTTAGGACCGGGACTAGCGGCCAACGAGCAGTACTTC.

The V call is TRBV10-2, the J call TRBJ2-5; 14 positions match TRBD2. From germline, CDR1 is WSHSY and CDR2 SAAADI. The J segment lost 1 base and the V segment lost 2 bases, leaving 3 bases of the junction unmatched. The CDR3 contains 17 residues. The CDR3 sequence is CASSEPGLAGVQETQYF. The CDR3, as DNA: TGCGCCAGCAGTGAGCCGGGACTAGCGGGGGTCCAAGAGACCCAGTACTTC.

This chain links TRBV7-2 with TRBJ2-5; D remains unclear. The DNA matches TRBJ2-7 better at its end, which makes the J call doubtful. The CDR3 is 14 residues long. Germline V gene data show CDR1 as SGHTA and CDR2 as FQGNSA. CDR3 sequence reads: CASSLASSAYEQYF. In DNA form, the CDR3 reads TGTGCCAGCAGCTTAGCATCTTCAGCGTACGAGCAGTACTTC.